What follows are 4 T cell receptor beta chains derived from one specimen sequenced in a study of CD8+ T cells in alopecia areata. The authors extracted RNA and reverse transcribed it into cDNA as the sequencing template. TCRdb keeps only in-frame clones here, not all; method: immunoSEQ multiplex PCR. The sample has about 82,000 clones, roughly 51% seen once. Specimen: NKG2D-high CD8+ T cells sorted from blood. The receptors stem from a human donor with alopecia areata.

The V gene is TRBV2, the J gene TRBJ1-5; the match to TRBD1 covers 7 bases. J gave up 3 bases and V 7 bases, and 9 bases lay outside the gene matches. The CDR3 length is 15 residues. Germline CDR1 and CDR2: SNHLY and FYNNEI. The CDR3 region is CASIGTGEANQPQHF. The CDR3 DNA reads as TGTGCCAGCATTGGTACAGGGGAGGCCAATCAGCCCCAGCATTTT.

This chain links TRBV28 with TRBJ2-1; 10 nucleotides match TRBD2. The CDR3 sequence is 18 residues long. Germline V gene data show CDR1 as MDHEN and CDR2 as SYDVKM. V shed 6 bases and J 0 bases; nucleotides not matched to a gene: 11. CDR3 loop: CASRPGLASLSSYNEQFF. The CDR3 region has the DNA TGTGCCAGCAGGCCGGGACTAGCGTCCCTGAGCTCCTACAATGAGCAGTTCTTC. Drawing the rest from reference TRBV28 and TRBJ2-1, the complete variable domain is DVKVTQSSRYLVKRTGEKVFLECVQDMDHENMFWYRQDPGLGLRLIYFSYDVKMKEKGDIPEGYSVSREKKERFSLILESASTNQTSMYLCASRPGLASLSSYNEQFFGPGTRLTVL.

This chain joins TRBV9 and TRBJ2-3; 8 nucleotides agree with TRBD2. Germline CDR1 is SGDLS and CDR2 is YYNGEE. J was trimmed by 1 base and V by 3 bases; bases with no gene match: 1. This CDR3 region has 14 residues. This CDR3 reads CASSAGGGTDTQYF. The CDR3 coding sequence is TGTGCCAGCAGCGCCGGGGGGGGCACAGATACGCAGTATTTT.

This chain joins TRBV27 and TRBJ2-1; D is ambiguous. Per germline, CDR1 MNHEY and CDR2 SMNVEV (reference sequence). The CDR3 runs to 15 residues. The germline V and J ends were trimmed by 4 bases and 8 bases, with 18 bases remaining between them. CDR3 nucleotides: TGTGCCAGCAGTTCCGGGCCTAGAGAACGGCATGAGCAGTTCTTC. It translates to CASSSGPRERHEQFF.